This entry is about one T cell receptor beta chain. No antigen is known for it. After removal of 6 bases from V and 0 bases from J, the junction contained 2 bases not matched to a gene. Looked up from germline, CDR1 is SNHLY and CDR2 is FYNNEI. The CDR3 spans 14 residues. This sample was taken from a study of vaccination and CD4 T cells after COVID-19. Study-wide results and caveats: Data came from relatively few convalescent patients and lacked early post-infection timepoints.

Treatment defined: approximately 10-day PBMC culture with coronavirus spike peptide pools or control peptides (ViraFEST assay). Gathered ahead of the COVID-19 pandemic (2011-2018) were the CD4+ T cells of the unexposed donor. With peptide pools, ViraFEST first expanded antigen-specific T cells and afterwards sequenced their TCRs. Every well contained some 2 million PBMCs, which were grown with around 9.4 IU/ml IL-2 and roughly 9.7 ug/ml peptide pools. With the Oncomine TCR Beta short-read assay, DNA from cultured CD4+ T cells was sequenced. Someone extracted genomic DNA from cultured CD4+ T cells. MiXCR was run by TCRdb on the PCR reads, yielding one entry per CDR3 protein. The sample has several thousand distinct CDR3 sequences; under 55% are singletons.

This clonotype was sampled from a human donor in good health. The chain links TRBV2 to TRBJ1-5; 7 positions match TRBD1. Sequencing input: CD4+ T cells from blood, cultured in vitro. CDR3 in amino acids: CASSGQDSNQPQHF. In DNA, the CDR3 is TGTGCCAGCAGCGGACAGGATAGCAATCAGCCCCAGCATTTT. The whole variable domain, filled in from reference TRBV2 and TRBJ1-5, reads EPEVTQTPSHQVTQMGQEVILRCVPISNHLYFYWYRQILGQKVEFLVSFYNNEISEKSEIFDDQFSVERPDGSNFTLKIRSTKLEDSAMYFCASSGQDSNQPQHFGDGTRLSIL.